Following are 18 T cell receptor beta chains from one sample sequenced in a study of blood T cells in healthy people across ages. Primed by a sample-barcoded 5' primer and a J-beta primer mix, a second PCR proceeded for about 7 to 12 cycles. TCRdb fed the 5' RACE reads into MiXCR, producing one record per CDR3 protein. The sample has about 510,000 distinct CDR3 sequences; around 27% are singletons. These records were also assigned to another study, of T cells of mothers and their children.

Sample: blood. The receptors come from a boy younger than 10 in good health.

A few counts support this clonotype. V is TRBV7-2 and J is TRBJ2-6; either TRBD1 or TRBD2 may supply D (6 bases each). The germline CDR1 and CDR2 sequences are SGHTA and FQGNSA. V was pared by 5 bases and J by 0 bases, with 17 bases between. This CDR3 comprises 18 residues. In DNA, the CDR3 is TGTGCCAGCAGCCTAAGGGGGGACATATCCTCTGGGGCCAACGTCCTGACTTTC. Translation: CASSLRGDISSGANVLTF.

The sample holds a few counts of this clonotype. The CDR3: CASSLKAGGWNEQFF. DNA for the CDR3: TGTGCCAGCAGTTTAAAAGCGGGAGGGTGGAATGAGCAGTTCTTC. The rearrangement uses TRBV27 and TRBJ2-1; 10 bases match TRBD2. Trimming at V came to 2 bases and at J to 7 bases, leaving 5 bases not matched to a gene. CDR1 and CDR2 from the germline V gene are MNHEY and SMNVEV (reference sequence). The CDR3 consists of 15 residues.

The V gene is TRBV4-3, the J gene TRBJ2-5; D is possibly TRBD2 (6 bases). CDR1 and CDR2 (germline): LGHNA, YSLEER. The CDR3 totals 16 residues. V was cut by 0 bases and J by 2 bases, with 13 bases left in between. CDR3 in DNA: TGCGCCAGCAGCCAAGAGGGAGTGGGGACTCAAGAGACCCAGTACTTC. Its protein product is CASSQEGVGTQETQYF.

This clonotype was seen only once. This chain links TRBV30 with TRBJ2-4, with D unresolved. Trimming removed 1 base at V and 0 bases at J, with 4 bases between. Germline CDR1 reads GTSNPN; CDR2 reads SVGIG (reference sequence). The CDR3 covers 13 residues. DNA of the CDR3: TGTGCCTGGAGTGGGCTAGCCAAAAACATTCAGTACTTC. This codes for CAWSGLAKNIQYF.

This chain connects TRBV5-8 to TRBJ1-2, with TRBD1 as a possible D gene (6 bases). V lost 4 bases and J 0 bases, leaving 16 bases between the germline ends. This CDR3 region has 16 residues. Germline-derived CDR1 and CDR2 are SGHTS and YDEGEE. The CDR3 spells CASSRRGQATNYGYTF. The CDR3 DNA follows: TGTGCCAGCAGCCGTCGGGGGCAGGCGACTAACTATGGCTACACCTTC.

This clonotype was observed a handful of times. CDR3 DNA: TGCGCCAGCAGCCAACTTACCGGGACTAGGGGGCCTCTACTTTCTGAGCAGTTCTTC. Translated: CASSQLTGTRGPLLSEQFF. The rearrangement uses TRBV4-1 and TRBJ2-1; D is possibly TRBD2 (8 bases). The CDR3 is 19 residues long. Germline V lookup: CDR1 MGHRA, CDR2 YSYEKL. The V and J ends lost 2 bases and 9 bases respectively, with 29 bases between them.

This sequence joins TRBV20-1 and TRBJ2-1; D uncertain. The CDR3 consists of 8 residues. Germline assignment: CDR1 DFQATT and CDR2 SNEGSKA (reference sequence). V was clipped by 6 bases and J by 15 bases, with 9 bases between them. The CDR3 region has the DNA TGCAGTGCAACCTCCGGGTTCTTC. This translates into CSATSGFF.

The chain links TRBV12-3 or TRBV12-4 to TRBJ1-4; 7 nucleotides agree with TRBD1. The CDR3 loop spans 14 amino acids. V gave up 7 bases and J gave up 7 bases; unmatched junction bases: 9. CDR3 loop: CASNRGGRSEKLFF. CDR3 DNA sequence: TGTGCCAGCAACAGGGGAGGCAGGAGTGAAAAACTGTTTTTT.

This sequence joins TRBV20-1 and TRBJ1-2; TRBD1 matches 8 bases. The CDR3 runs to 13 residues. V trimming: 5 bases; J trimming: 4 bases; junction bases outside the gene matches: 6. Germline loops: CDR1 DFQATT, CDR2 SNEGSKA (reference sequence). The CDR3 DNA sequence: TGCAGTGCTCGCCAGGGGGCGGGCTATGGCTACACCTTC. Amino acids: CSARQGAGYGYTF.

A note on this clonotype: Germline and junction disagree at one end, which may indicate a read error. V gene TRBV12-3 or TRBV12-4 combines with J gene TRBJ2-3; the D gene is possibly TRBD2 (5 bases). The CDR3 has 15 residues. The CDR3 DNA reads as TGTGCCAGCAGTCCCGGGATCAAAAGCACAGATACGCAGTACTTT. Protein product: CASSPGIKSTDTQYF.

Ten or more counts support this clonotype. V is TRBV6-6 and J is TRBJ1-1; the D gene is possibly TRBD1 (6 bases). Between the trimmed V and J ends, which lost 0 bases and 6 bases, there was a span of 11 bases. The CDR3 contains 14 residues. From germline, CDR1 is MNHNY and CDR2 SVGAGI (reference sequence). Written as DNA, the CDR3 is TGTGCCAGCAGTTACTCAGAACAGGGCGCTGAAGCTTTCTTT. Amino acids: CASSYSEQGAEAFF.

In nucleotides, the CDR3 is TGTGCCAGCAGCTTAGCTATATCTAGCACAGATACGCAGTATTTT. It is translated as CASSLAISSTDTQYF. The V and J genes are TRBV7-2 and TRBJ2-3; D is unclear. Trimming took off 0 bases at V and 0 bases at J, with 7 bases between the two ends. CDR1 and CDR2 from the germline V gene are SGHTA and FQGNSA. The CDR3 covers 15 residues.

This chain connects TRBV29-1 to TRBJ2-5; D is ambiguous. The length of the CDR3 is 12 residues. V lost 2 bases, J lost 1 base, and 5 bases lay in between. Germline-derived CDR1 and CDR2 are SQVTM and ANQGSEA. The CDR3 region is CSVERTQETQYF. CDR3 coding DNA: TGCAGCGTTGAACGGACCCAAGAGACCCAGTACTTC.

This chain connects TRBV5-1 to TRBJ2-1; 16 positions match TRBD2. With 1 base clipped from V and 2 bases from J, the junction kept 9 bases outside the gene matches. Germline V lookup: CDR1 SGHRS, CDR2 YFSETQ. CDR3 length: 20 residues. The chain's CDR3 is CASSLMVGLAGGRAYNEQFF. The CDR3 DNA is TGCGCCAGCAGCTTGATGGTGGGACTAGCGGGAGGGCGCGCCTACAATGAGCAGTTCTTC.

The chain has TRBV7-2 and TRBJ2-1, with 9 bases identical to TRBD2. The CDR3 has 15 amino acids. The germline CDR1 and CDR2 sequences are SGHTA and FQGNSA. J gave up 7 bases and V 5 bases, and 9 bases lay outside the gene matches. This CDR3 reads CASSPAGGARNEQFF. CDR3 DNA: TGTGCCAGCAGCCCAGCGGGGGGCGCAAGAAATGAGCAGTTCTTC.

This chain joins TRBV29-1 and TRBJ1-2; 8 nucleotides line up with TRBD1. After removal of 5 bases from V and 6 bases from J, the junction contained 8 bases not matched to a gene. CDR3 length: 13 amino acids. Germline assignment: CDR1 SQVTM and CDR2 ANQGSEA. CDR3 sequence (DNA): TGCAGCGTTCAGGGGGCCGCAGAGCATGGCTACACCTTC. Translation gives CSVQGAAEHGYTF.

The table lists this clonotype with a few counts. One junction end disagrees with the germline gene, perhaps due to a read error. The gene calls are TRBV4-3 and TRBJ2-7, with D tentatively TRBD1 (6 bases). This CDR3 has 17 amino acids. The germline V gene encodes CDR1 LGHNA and CDR2 YSLEER. The CDR3 reads CASTQMLLQGIGHEQYF. CDR3 coding DNA: TGCGCCAGCACCCAAATGCTTCTACAGGGCATAGGGCACGAGCAGTACTTC.

This clonotype was seen a single time. V usage is TRBV5-6 and J usage is TRBJ2-7; perhaps D is TRBD1 or TRBD2 (6 bases each). The CDR3 has 13 amino acids. Trimming shortened V by 6 bases and J by 1 base, and 11 bases separated the two germline ends. From germline, CDR1 is SGHDT and CDR2 YYEEEE. Here the CDR3 DNA reads TGTGCCAGCACCGGGGGCAGATCCTACGAGCAGTACTTC. Amino acid sequence: CASTGGRSYEQYF. Full variable domain (remainder filled in from reference TRBV5-6 and TRBJ2-7): DAGVTQSPTHLIKTRGQQVTLRCSPKSGHDTVSWYQQALGQGPQFIFQYYEEEERQRGNFPDRFSGHQFPNYSSELNVNALLLGDSALYLCASTGGRSYEQYFGPGTRLTVT.